The entry below describes one TCR beta chain. The data are from a study of control samples from healthy donors and cancer patients. Looked up from germline, CDR1 is SNHLY and CDR2 is FYNNEI. With 6 bases removed from V and 5 bases from J, the gap between germline ends came to 16 bases. The CDR3 is 14 residues long. This table comes from immunoSEQ multiplex PCR, and its TCRdb copy is limited to in-frame clones, with some not included. In the table there are some 95,000 clones, 70% to 80% of which are singletons. The chain uses TRBV2 and TRBJ1-1, with a tentative D call TRBD1 (5 bases). This sequence was found in a woman in her 30s in good health. Sequences were obtained from blood. The DNA of the CDR3 is TGTGCCAGCAGGGAGACAGTGACCCCTACTGAAGCTTTCTTT. Protein sequence: CASRETVTPTEAFF.